The next 9 T cell receptor beta chains were all read from a single sample in a study of T cells in Graves' hyperthyroidism and ophthalmopathy. TCR beta CDR3 regions were amplified from RNA transcripts. HTBI primers drove first-round RT-PCR of the TCR CDR3. TCRdb reanalysed the multiplex PCR reads using MiXCR and keeps one entry per CDR3 protein. The sample has roughly 280,000 distinct CDR3 sequences, approximately 15% seen once. Sequenced: blood. Source of these receptors: a woman aged 55-69 years with Graves' ophthalmopathy.

This clonotype showed up just a few times. In DNA form, the CDR3 reads TGTGCCAGCAGCCACGACAGGGCCTGGGGGGCCAACGTCCTGACTTTC. Amino acid sequence: CASSHDRAWGANVLTF. The chain has TRBV6-2 or TRBV6-3 and TRBJ2-6, with TRBD1 identical over 7 bases. This CDR3 spans 16 amino acids. V lost 6 bases to trimming and J lost 4 bases; unmatched junction nucleotides: 9. Germline values: CDR1 MNHEY, CDR2 SVGEGT.

This clonotype was counted once. This chain links TRBV20-1 with TRBJ2-7; D is unresolved. CDR1 DFQATT and CDR2 SNEGSKA come from the germline V gene (reference sequence). The CDR3 is 13 amino acids. Trimming stripped 5 bases from V and 2 bases from J, with 13 bases between. CDR3 DNA: TGCAGTGCTGTATCTAGGGAACCCTACGAGCAGTACTTC. It yields the protein CSAVSREPYEQYF.

The chain has TRBV6-2 or TRBV6-3 and TRBJ1-4, with TRBD1 as a possible D gene (5 bases). Germline lookup yields CDR1 MNHEY and CDR2 SVGEGT. This CDR3 comprises 15 residues. The V gene lost 6 bases and the J gene lost 0 bases, with 11 bases spanning the gap. The CDR3: CASRKGLATNEKLFF. CDR3 DNA: TGTGCCAGCAGGAAGGGGCTTGCAACTAATGAAAAACTGTTTTTT.

The gene calls are TRBV9 and TRBJ2-3, with D perhaps assigned TRBD1 or TRBD2 (6 bases each). The CDR3 is 16 residues long. Germline CDR1 is SGDLS and CDR2 is YYNGEE. Deletions cut 0 bases from V and 2 bases from J, with 13 bases between. The CDR3 DNA is TGTGCCAGCAGCGTAGGAAGAAGGGGGGTCACAGATACGCAGTATTTT. Translated, it gives CASSVGRRGVTDTQYF.

This clonotype was seen many times. The V gene is TRBV5-1, the J gene TRBJ2-3; TRBD1 aligns across 7 bases. The CDR3 is made up of 15 amino acids. The germline V gene encodes CDR1 SGHRS and CDR2 YFSETQ. Losses at the gene ends were 4 bases for V and 4 bases for J; bases not matched to a gene: 9. This CDR3 reads CASSVDRLPPDTQYF. In DNA, the CDR3 is TGCGCCAGCAGCGTGGACAGGTTGCCCCCAGATACGCAGTATTTT.

This clonotype was detected ten times or more. V is TRBV2 and J is TRBJ2-1; weak D call: TRBD1 (6 bases). With 8 bases removed from V and 5 bases from J, the gap between germline ends came to 13 bases. Per germline, CDR1 SNHLY and CDR2 FYNNEI. The CDR3 sequence is 13 residues long. CDR3 in amino acids: CASGGQLDNEQFF. DNA for the CDR3: TGTGCCAGCGGCGGACAGTTAGACAATGAGCAGTTCTTC.

This clonotype has at least ten counts. The rearrangement links TRBV2 to TRBJ1-5, with 7 nucleotides matching TRBD1. J lost 4 bases, V lost 5 bases, and 5 bases had no gene match. Germline V gives CDR1 SNHLY, CDR2 FYNNEI. This CDR3 contains 14 residues. The CDR3 here is CASSWSRGNQPQHF. CDR3 sequence (DNA): TGTGCCAGCAGTTGGTCCAGGGGGAATCAGCCCCAGCATTTT.

The chain is built from TRBV9 and TRBJ2-1; possibly TRBD1 for D (5 bases). Germline CDR1 SGDLS, CDR2 YYNGEE. The CDR3 consists of 14 residues. With 0 bases removed from V and 7 bases from J, the gap between germline ends came to 11 bases. For the CDR3, the DNA is TGTGCCAGCAGCGTAGGAGCCAGGGATAATGAGCAGTTCTTC. Its protein is CASSVGARDNEQFF.

This clonotype was found many times. The gene calls are TRBV6-1 and TRBJ1-1; 12 bases map to TRBD1. With 3 bases clipped from V and 5 bases from J, the junction kept 4 bases outside the gene matches. Per germline, CDR1 MNHNS and CDR2 SASEGT. This CDR3 contains 15 residues. The CDR3 DNA reads as TGTGCCAGCAGTGAGGGACAGGGGGCGAGAACTGAAGCTTTCTTT. Its translation is CASSEGQGARTEAFF.